The entry below describes one T cell receptor (beta chain). The data were taken from a study of blood T cell repertoires in COVID-19. Study in general: Sites in the United States, Italy and Spain provided acute and convalescent COVID-19 samples.

The CDR3 sequence is 12 residues long. Germline assignment: CDR1 SGHTS and CDR2 YDEGEE. V lost 2 bases and J lost 0, with 2 bases in between. Method: immunoSEQ multiplex PCR; TCRdb's copy keeps in-frame clones and lacks some. This sample has 490,000 or so clones, with about nine tenths found just once. The sample consisted of PBMCs or T cells enriched from blood (not recorded which). The origin of this receptor is an older woman who had recovered from COVID-19. The chain has TRBV5-8 and TRBJ1-2; D is uncertain. The CDR3 is CASSFTNYGYTF. The CDR3 DNA follows: TGTGCCAGCAGCTTTACTAACTATGGCTACACCTTC.